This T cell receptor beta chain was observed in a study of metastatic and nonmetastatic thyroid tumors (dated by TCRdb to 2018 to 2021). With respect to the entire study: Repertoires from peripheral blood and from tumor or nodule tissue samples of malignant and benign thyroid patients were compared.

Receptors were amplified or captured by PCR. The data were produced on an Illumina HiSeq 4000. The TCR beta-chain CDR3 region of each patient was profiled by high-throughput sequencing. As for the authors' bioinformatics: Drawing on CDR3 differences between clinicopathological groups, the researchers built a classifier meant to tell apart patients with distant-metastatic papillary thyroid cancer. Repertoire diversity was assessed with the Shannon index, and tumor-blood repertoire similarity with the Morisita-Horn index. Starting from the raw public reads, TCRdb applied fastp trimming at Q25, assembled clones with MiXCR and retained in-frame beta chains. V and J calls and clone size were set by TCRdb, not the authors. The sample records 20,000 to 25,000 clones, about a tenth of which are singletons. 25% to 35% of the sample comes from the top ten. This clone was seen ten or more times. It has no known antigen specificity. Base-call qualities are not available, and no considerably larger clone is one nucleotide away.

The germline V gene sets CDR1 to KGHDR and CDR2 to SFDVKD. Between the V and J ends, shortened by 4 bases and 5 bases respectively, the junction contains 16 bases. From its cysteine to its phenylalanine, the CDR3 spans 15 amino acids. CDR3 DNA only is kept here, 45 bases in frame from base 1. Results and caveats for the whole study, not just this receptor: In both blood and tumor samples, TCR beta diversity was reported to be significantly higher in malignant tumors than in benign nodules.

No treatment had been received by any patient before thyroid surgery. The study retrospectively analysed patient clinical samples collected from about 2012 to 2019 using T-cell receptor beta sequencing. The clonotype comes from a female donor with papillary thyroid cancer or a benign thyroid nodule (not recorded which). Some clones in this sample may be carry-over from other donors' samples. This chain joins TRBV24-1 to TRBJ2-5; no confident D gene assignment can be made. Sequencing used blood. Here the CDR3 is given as CATSDPTVGEETQYF. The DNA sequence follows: TGTGCCACCAGTGACCCTACAGTGGGTGAGGAGACCCAGTACTTC.